The 15 T cell receptor beta chains below all came from one sample that was sequenced in a study of T cell responses to AZD1222 COVID-19 vaccine. Produced via immunoSEQ multiplex PCR; TCRdb's table is partial and in-frame only. The sample has about 82,000 clones, around 85% seen once. This material consisted of peripheral blood, taken 28 days after the second AZD1222 dose. These receptors were collected from an adult who received the AZD1222 COVID-19 vaccine.

The chain couples TRBV5-8 to TRBJ2-7; possibly TRBD2 for D (6 bases). The V end was cut by 4 bases, the J end by 6 bases, with 17 bases between. The CDR3 loop spans 14 amino acids. Germline V gene sequence: CDR1 SGHTS, CDR2 YDEGEE. Here the CDR3 reads CASSMRTIGGEQYV. CDR3 nucleotide sequence: TGTGCCAGCAGCATGCGGACTATAGGAGGCGAGCAGTACGTC.

This chain joins TRBV2 and TRBJ1-1; 7 bases line up with TRBD1. V dropped 7 bases and J dropped 1; count of bases not matched to a gene: 6. Germline-derived CDR1 and CDR2 are SNHLY and FYNNEI. The CDR3 is 14 residues long. This CDR3 reads CASKEGTANTEAFF. In DNA, the CDR3 is TGTGCCAGCAAGGAAGGGACAGCGAACACTGAAGCTTTCTTT.

The chain uses TRBV11-3 and TRBJ2-6, with D uncertain. CDR3 length: 16 amino acids. V lost 0 bases to trimming and J lost 2 bases, with 8 bases between them. Germline assignment: CDR1 SGHNT and CDR2 YENEEA. In DNA form, the CDR3 reads TGTGCCAGCAGCTTAGAAGGGCAGGCTGGGGCCAACGTCCTGACTTTC. It specifies CASSLEGQAGANVLTF.

This clone came up a few times. The chain recombines TRBV2 with TRBJ1-6, with no clear D. Germline V gives CDR1 SNHLY, CDR2 FYNNEI. The CDR3 spans 15 residues. The ends were cut back, 6 bases at V and 7 bases at J, with 16 bases in the middle. This chain's CDR3 is CASRAAEAVNSPLHF. CDR3 coding DNA: TGTGCCAGCAGGGCTGCCGAGGCAGTGAATTCACCCCTCCACTTT.

The chain employs TRBV18 and TRBJ2-5; TRBD1 is a possible D gene (5 bases). CDR3 length: 13 amino acids. V shed 1 base and J shed 5 bases, with 8 bases lying between them. The germline V gene encodes CDR1 KGHSH and CDR2 LQKENI. The CDR3 DNA is TGTGCCAGCTCACCACAGGGGTTGGAGACCCAGTACTTC. Protein product: CASSPQGLETQYF.

This clone was counted once. This same CDR3 is encoded by further DNA sequences in the sample. This rearrangement joins TRBV11-3 to TRBJ2-3, with 9 nucleotides matching TRBD1. The CDR3 has 15 residues. V lost 0 bases, J lost 3 bases, and 1 base stayed unmatched. Germline CDR1 reads SGHNT; CDR2 reads YENEEA. The CDR3 region is CASSLEGTGTDTQYF. As DNA, the CDR3 is TGTGCCAGCAGCTTAGAAGGGACAGGGACAGATACGCAGTATTTT.

The rearrangement uses TRBV11-3 and TRBJ1-2; maybe TRBD1 (6 bases). The germline V and J ends were trimmed by 5 bases and 7 bases, with 17 bases remaining between them. This CDR3 region has 14 residues. Germline assignment: CDR1 SGHNT and CDR2 YENEEA. CDR3 nucleotide sequence: TGTGCCAGCAGCCACAGGGTAGGGAGTGGTGGCTACACCTTC. Amino acid sequence: CASSHRVGSGGYTF.

The genes are TRBV6-5 and TRBJ1-2; D is undetermined. The CDR3 length is 12 residues. The germline CDR1 and CDR2 sequences are MNHEY and SVGAGI. With 5 bases removed from V and 2 bases from J, the gap between germline ends came to 6 bases. The CDR3 loop is CASSTVNYGYTF. The CDR3 DNA sequence: TGTGCCAGCAGTACGGTGAACTATGGCTACACCTTC.

The table lists this clone with a few counts. V usage is TRBV30 and J usage is TRBJ2-5, with a weak D call TRBD1 (6 bases). This CDR3 is 14 amino acids long. Looked up from germline, CDR1 is GTSNPN and CDR2 is SVGIG (reference sequence). V was shortened by 3 bases and J by 5 bases, with 16 bases between the two germline ends. The CDR3 coding sequence is TGTGCCTGGAGAGCTACAGGGTTCTGGGAGACCCAGTACTTC. Protein product: CAWRATGFWETQYF.

The rearrangement joins TRBV28 to TRBJ1-3; no definite D call. V lost 4 bases and J lost 3, with 10 bases in between. This CDR3 contains 14 residues. The germline CDR1 and CDR2 sequences are MDHEN and SYDVKM. The CDR3 region is CASSSPGLGNTIYF. As DNA, the CDR3 is TGTGCCAGCAGTTCCCCGGGTCTTGGAAACACCATATATTTT.

This chain joins TRBV6-1 and TRBJ2-2; 7 bases map to TRBD1. The CDR3 length is 16 residues. The germline V gene has CDR1 MNHNS and CDR2 SASEGT. J was trimmed by 4 bases and V by 4 bases; bases with no gene match: 9. The CDR3 protein is CASSGLGTVLTGELFF. The CDR3 nucleotides are TGTGCCAGCAGTGGCCTCGGGACAGTGCTCACCGGGGAGCTGTTTTTT.

In its sample, this clone was seen a few times. The chain uses TRBV9 and TRBJ2-4; D is undetermined. The CDR3 runs 11 residues. Germline values: CDR1 SGDLS, CDR2 YYNGEE. V gave up 4 bases and J gave up 13 bases, with 12 bases separating them. The CDR3 loop reads CASSTRAIQYF. CDR3 bases: TGTGCCAGCAGCACTCGGGCCATACAGTACTTC.

The rearrangement links TRBV25-1 to TRBJ2-3, with D perhaps TRBD2 (6 bases). CDR3 length: 15 amino acids. The V gene's germline CDR1 is MGHDK and CDR2 SYGVNS. Deletions cut 5 bases from V and 2 bases from J, with 14 bases between. DNA for the CDR3: TGTGCCAGCAGTCCCGGGAGAGCCCTCACAGATACGCAGTATTTT. It is translated as CASSPGRALTDTQYF.

In DNA form, the CDR3 reads TGTGCCAGCACCTTTGATCTGACAGGGGCGGGCTATGGCTACACCTTC. It translates to CASTFDLTGAGYGYTF. This rearrangement joins TRBV7-9 to TRBJ1-2; TRBD1 matches at 8 bases. The CDR3 extends over 16 amino acids. Trimming removed 7 bases from V and 4 bases from J; junction bases left unmatched: 14. From germline, CDR1 is SEHNR and CDR2 FQNEAQ (reference sequence).

The chain employs TRBV5-5 and TRBJ1-5; maybe TRBD1 (6 bases). V dropped 0 bases and J dropped 0 bases, with 10 bases sitting between them. The CDR3 consists of 16 residues. Germline values: CDR1 SGHKS, CDR2 YYEKEE (reference sequence). The CDR3 loop is CASSLGGRASNQPQHF. The CDR3, as DNA: TGTGCCAGCAGCTTGGGGGGGCGAGCTAGCAATCAGCCCCAGCATTTT.